The TCR beta chain described here comes from a study of CD8+CD57+ T cells in acquired aplastic anemia. On the study more broadly: Recorded DNA amounts for sorted CD4+ and CD8+ cells had an average of 3.2 ug. The study obtained approximately 11 million reads on average for CD4+ cells from healthy donors.

V shed 1 base and J shed 4 bases, with 20 bases lying between them. Germline CDR1 and CDR2: SGHTA and FQGTGA. The CDR3 runs 17 residues. The use of genomic DNA as template underpinned the TCR beta VDJ and CDR3 profiling. TCRdb reanalysed the reads using MiXCR and keeps one entry per CDR3 protein. Here the sample spans 350,000 to 450,000 distinct CDR3 sequences, just under 70% being singletons. The clonotype originates from a human donor in good health, serving as a control. V is TRBV7-3 and J is TRBJ2-7, with D possibly matching TRBD2 (6 bases). Sequencing input: sorted CD4+, CD8+, or CD8+CD57+ T cells (not recorded which) from PBMCs. The DNA of the CDR3 is TGTGCCAGCAGCTTAAGTCCGCGGGCGGAGGGAACTTACGAGCAGTACTTC. This gives the protein CASSLSPRAEGTYEQYF.